This T cell receptor beta chain was profiled in a study of blood T cell repertoires in COVID-19. Trimming pared 0 bases from V and 6 bases from J, leaving 27 bases between. The CDR3 loop spans 20 amino acids. Germline-derived CDR1 and CDR2 are MNHNS and SASEGT. Produced via immunoSEQ multiplex PCR; TCRdb's table is partial and in-frame only. The sample holds roughly 150,000 clones, about 85% seen once. This TCR was recovered from a middle-aged woman who had been exposed to COVID-19. The sequencing input was PBMCs or T cells enriched from blood (not recorded which). The V and J genes are TRBV6-1 and TRBJ2-1, with D possibly matching TRBD1 (5 bases). The CDR3 here is CASSEAPLQIDSVFSNEQFF. The CDR3 coding sequence is TGTGCCAGCAGTGAAGCGCCGCTTCAAATCGACAGTGTTTTTAGCAATGAGCAGTTCTTC.